The 19 T cell receptor beta chains given below trace back to one sample, sequenced in a study of human T cells and chemical hapten exposure. MiXCR was run by TCRdb on the RACE reads, yielding one entry per CDR3 protein. The table includes some 65,000 distinct CDR3 sequences, about 6.5% detected once. Documented time point: healthy volunteer bleed at 6 weeks. The authors extracted total RNA from unfractionated whole blood. The specimen was whole blood. These receptor sequences come from a female donor in good health. Some clones in this sample may be carry-over from other donors' samples.

In its sample, this clonotype was seen many times. V gene TRBV6-5 combines with J gene TRBJ1-4, with TRBD1 matching 8 bases. Germline V gene lookup returns CDR1 MNHEY and CDR2 SVGAGI. Trimming removed 1 base from V and 5 bases from J; junction bases left unmatched: 3. The CDR3 is 15 residues long. This chain's CDR3 is CASSYLTGVNEKLFF. CDR3 bases: TGTGCCAGCAGTTACTTGACAGGGGTAAATGAAAAACTGTTTTTT.

This clonotype was observed a handful of times. CDR3 sequence (DNA): TGTGCCATCAGTGAGTCAACTGTATCGGATACGCAGTATTTT. Protein: CAISESTVSDTQYF. This sequence joins TRBV10-3 and TRBJ2-3; D ambiguous. Trimming removed 0 bases at V and 6 bases at J, with 10 bases between. Per germline, CDR1 ENHRY and CDR2 SYGVKD. This CDR3 is built from 14 residues.

The chain employs TRBV10-3 and TRBJ2-7; D may correspond to TRBD1 or TRBD2 (5 bases each). Germline CDR1 reads ENHRY; CDR2 reads SYGVKD. The CDR3 has 14 residues. V gave up 2 bases and J gave up 4 bases, with 12 bases separating them. CDR3 amino acids: CAISERADTYEQYF. The CDR3 nucleotides read TGTGCCATCAGTGAGAGAGCGGACACATACGAGCAGTACTTC.

CDR3 in amino acids: CASSLREQPQHF. Here the CDR3 DNA reads TGTGCCAGCAGTTTGAGGGAACAGCCCCAGCATTTT. This sequence joins TRBV28 and TRBJ1-5; no reliable D call. Germline assignment: CDR1 MDHEN and CDR2 SYDVKM. The CDR3 totals 12 residues. Trimming shortened V by 3 bases and J by 7 bases, and 7 bases separated the two germline ends.

As concerns this clonotype: A much bigger clone sits one base away, suggesting this may be a read error. The rearrangement uses TRBV6-1 and TRBJ1-2; 8 bases fit TRBD1. This CDR3 contains 12 residues. Germline V gene data show CDR1 as MNHNS and CDR2 as SASEGT. The CDR3 region has the DNA TGTGCCAGCGTTAGGACAGGGAGTGGCGACACCTTC. Protein: CASVRTGSGDTF.

This rearrangement joins TRBV15 to TRBJ1-5; D call uncertain. This CDR3 comprises 16 residues. The ends were cut back, 0 bases at V and 2 bases at J, with 11 bases in the middle. Germline V gene lookup returns CDR1 LNHNV and CDR2 YYDKDF (reference sequence). CDR3 in DNA: TGTGCCACCAGCAGAGAGACCCCCTATGGCAATCAGCCCCAGCATTTT. This sequence encodes CATSRETPYGNQPQHF.

This clonotype was picked up a small number of times. The chain recombines TRBV30 with TRBJ2-7, with 13 bases fitting TRBD2. This CDR3 is built from 15 residues. The germline V gene has CDR1 GTSNPN and CDR2 SVGIG (reference sequence). With 2 bases clipped from V and 3 bases from J, the junction kept 4 bases outside the gene matches. The CDR3 bases are TGTGCCTGGAGTCCCGGACTAGCGGGAGACTACGAGCAGTACTTC. It specifies CAWSPGLAGDYEQYF.

The rearrangement joins TRBV28 to TRBJ2-3; D is uncertain. V lost 3 bases to trimming and J lost 2 bases, with 9 bases between them. This CDR3 has 14 amino acids. Per germline, CDR1 MDHEN and CDR2 SYDVKM. In DNA, the CDR3 is TGTGCCAGCAGTTTGGCGACGGCCACAGATACGCAGTATTTT. Protein: CASSLATATDTQYF.

This clonotype was recorded many times. The chain joins TRBV28 to TRBJ2-3; 7 bases agree with TRBD2. With V trimmed by 6 bases and J by 5 bases, 11 bases remained unmatched. From germline, CDR1 is MDHEN and CDR2 SYDVKM. The CDR3 covers 15 residues. The CDR3 bases are TGTGCCAGCAGGATGGGGGGAGGGACGGTAGATACGCAGTATTTT. Translation: CASRMGGGTVDTQYF.

The chain carries TRBV6-2 or TRBV6-3 and TRBJ2-7, with TRBD2 identical over 14 bases. The CDR3 covers 19 residues. CDR1 and CDR2 from the germline V gene are MNHEY and SVGEGT. V shed 2 bases and J 1 base; nucleotides not matched to a gene: 10. CDR3 coding DNA: TGTGCCAGCAGTTACCCGCCTGGGACTAGCGGGAGAATTTCCTACGAGCAGTACTTC. Translated: CASSYPPGTSGRISYEQYF.

The gene calls are TRBV3-1 and TRBJ1-1, with 7 bases that match TRBD1. V shed 5 bases, J shed 7 bases, and the junction held 10 bases outside the gene matches. Germline assignment: CDR1 LGHDT and CDR2 YNNKEL (reference sequence). This CDR3 is 14 amino acids long. The CDR3 protein is CASSGRQGGVEAFF. The CDR3 region has the DNA TGTGCCAGCAGCGGAAGACAGGGAGGGGTTGAAGCTTTCTTT.

The V gene is TRBV2, the J gene TRBJ2-2, with D perhaps TRBD1 (5 bases). CDR3 length: 16 residues. Trimming took 8 bases from V and 0 from J, leaving 16 bases between them. The germline V gene has CDR1 SNHLY and CDR2 FYNNEI. The CDR3 coding sequence is TGTGCCAGCCGGATAAGGCAGGGCACGAACACCGGGGAGCTGTTTTTT. Translating gives CASRIRQGTNTGELFF.

This clonotype was counted between two and nine times. The J gene is TRBJ1-1, the V gene TRBV5-1, with D unclear. The CDR3 is 14 amino acids. Germline CDR1 reads SGHRS; CDR2 reads YFSETQ. Trimming pared 2 bases from V and 3 bases from J, leaving 11 bases between. The CDR3 protein is CASSLTTSDTEAFF. As DNA, the CDR3 is TGCGCCAGCAGCTTAACCACTTCGGACACTGAAGCTTTCTTT.

This clonotype was found a few times. The chain joins TRBV12-3 or TRBV12-4 to TRBJ1-1; D is possibly TRBD1 (5 bases). The CDR3 is 13 residues long. V was clipped by 6 bases and J by 1 base, with 9 bases between them. The CDR3, as DNA: TGTGCCAGCAGCCAAAGGGGGAACACTGAAGCTTTCTTT. As protein: CASSQRGNTEAFF.

The rearrangement uses TRBV7-9 and TRBJ2-4, with D possibly being TRBD2 (5 bases). Germline V gene sequence: CDR1 SEHNR, CDR2 FQNEAQ (reference sequence). CDR3 length: 15 amino acids. Trimming pared 1 base from V and 0 bases from J, leaving 7 bases between. In nucleotides, the CDR3 is TGTGCCAGCAGCTTAGTCCGGGAAGCCAAAAACATTCAGTACTTC. Amino acid sequence: CASSLVREAKNIQYF.

This clonotype was seen ten or more times. This sequence joins TRBV29-1 and TRBJ1-1; no firm D call. The CDR3 has 13 residues. Germline V CDR1 and CDR2: SQVTM, ANQGSEA. V shed 6 bases and J shed 5 bases, with 16 bases lying between them. The DNA for the CDR3 is TGCAGCGTCGCTCAGGACGGTTTGACTGAAGCTTTCTTT. This gives the protein CSVAQDGLTEAFF. Based on the CDR3 plus reference TRBV29-1 and TRBJ1-1, the full variable domain is SAVISQKPSRDICQRGTSLTIQCQVDSQVTMMFWYRQQPGQSLTLIATANQGSEATYESGFVIDKFPISRPNLTFSTLTVSNMSPEDSSIYLCSVAQDGLTEAFFGQGTRLTVV.

The chain is built from TRBV27 and TRBJ2-3, with 12 nucleotides matching TRBD2. Germline V gene data show CDR1 as MNHEY and CDR2 as SMNVEV (reference sequence). This CDR3 comprises 17 residues. V shed 7 bases, J shed 4 bases, and the junction held 12 bases outside the gene matches. The CDR3 loop reads CASKVLAGGFTADTQYF. The CDR3 region has the DNA TGTGCCAGCAAGGTTCTAGCGGGAGGGTTCACCGCAGATACGCAGTATTTT.

J is TRBJ1-2 and V is TRBV2; D call uncertain. The CDR3 totals 12 residues. The V gene's germline CDR1 is SNHLY and CDR2 FYNNEI. Trimming removed 5 bases at V and 8 bases at J, with 12 bases between. The CDR3 DNA reads as TGTGCCAGCAGTATAATCGTTGGGGGCTACACCTTC. This sequence encodes CASSIIVGGYTF.

In its sample, this clonotype was seen many times. This rearrangement joins TRBV20-1 to TRBJ2-3; maybe TRBD2 (6 bases). The CDR3 consists of 15 residues. V gave up 0 bases and J gave up 2 bases, with 12 bases separating them. CDR1 and CDR2 from the germline V gene are DFQATT and SNEGSKA (reference sequence). Here the CDR3 DNA reads TGCAGTGCTAGAGATGGGGTAGCGGCCACAGATACGCAGTATTTT. Amino acid sequence: CSARDGVAATDTQYF.